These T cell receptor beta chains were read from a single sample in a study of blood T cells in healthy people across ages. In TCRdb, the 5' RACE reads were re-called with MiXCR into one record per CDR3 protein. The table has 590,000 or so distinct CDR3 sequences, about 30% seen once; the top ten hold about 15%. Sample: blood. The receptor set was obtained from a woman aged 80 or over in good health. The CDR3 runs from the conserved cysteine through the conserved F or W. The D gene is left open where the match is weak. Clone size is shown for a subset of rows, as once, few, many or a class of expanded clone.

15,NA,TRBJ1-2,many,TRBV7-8,TGTGCCAGCAGCTTACGACGAGAGTTGGGCTATGGCTACACCTTC,CASSLRRELGYGYTF
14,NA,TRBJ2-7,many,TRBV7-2,TGTGCCAGCAGCTTGGGCCACACCAGTTACGAGCAGTACTTC,CASSLGHTSYEQYF
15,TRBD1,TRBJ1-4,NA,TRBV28,TGTGCCAGCAGCTCCGGGACAGGCCGGGGTGAAAAACTGTTTTTT,CASSSGTGRGEKLFF
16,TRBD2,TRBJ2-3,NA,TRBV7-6,TGTGCCAGCAGCTTAGAGGGGCGGGGGAGCACAGATACGCAGTATTTT,CASSLEGRGSTDTQYF
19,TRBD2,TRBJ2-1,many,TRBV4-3,TGCGCCAGCAGCCAAGATCGGGGCCAAGCGGGGGCCCTCTACAATGAGCAGTTCTTC,CASSQDRGQAGALYNEQFF
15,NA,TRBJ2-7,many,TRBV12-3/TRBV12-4,TGTGCCAGCAGTTTAGCACAGGGAGGAGTCGGGGAGCAGTACTTC,CASSLAQGGVGEQYF
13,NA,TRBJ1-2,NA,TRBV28,TGTGCCAGCAGTTTTGACCCCCAAGTTGGCTACACCTTC,CASSFDPQVGYTF
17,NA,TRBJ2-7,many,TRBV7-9,TGTGCCAGCAGCGCCGACGGAGGGGCCGACCTCTCCTACGAGCAGTACTTC,CASSADGGADLSYEQYF
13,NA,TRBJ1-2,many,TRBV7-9,TGTGCCAGCAGCGAATCGACAGAGCGGGGCTACACCTTC,CASSESTERGYTF
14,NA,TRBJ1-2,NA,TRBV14,TGTGCCAGCAGCCAAGCCCACGTTGGGGCTGGCTACACCTTC,CASSQAHVGAGYTF
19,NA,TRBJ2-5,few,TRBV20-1,TGCAGTGCTAGCAAAAGCCCCGCGGGCGGGACACAAGGATGGGAGACCCAGTACTTC,CSASKSPAGGTQGWETQYF
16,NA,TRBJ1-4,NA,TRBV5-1,TGCGCCAGCAGCACGGGGACCCGGGCAACTAATGAAAAACTGTTTTTT,CASSTGTRATNEKLFF
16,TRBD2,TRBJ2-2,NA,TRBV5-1,TGCGCCAGCAGCAGTACTAGCGGGGGTTTCACCGGGGAGCTGTTTTTT,CASSSTSGGFTGELFF
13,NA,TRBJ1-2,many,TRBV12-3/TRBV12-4,TGTGCCAGCAGTTTAAGAGGTTACTATGGCTACACCTTC,CASSLRGYYGYTF
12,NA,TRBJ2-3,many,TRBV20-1,TGCAGTGCCAGGCTAGACCCGGATACGCAGTATTTT,CSARLDPDTQYF
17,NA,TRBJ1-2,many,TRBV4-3,TGCGCCAGCAGCCAAGGCTTAGCGACGTCGGCTAACTATGGCTACACCTTC,CASSQGLATSANYGYTF
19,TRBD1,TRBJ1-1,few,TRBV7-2,TGTGCCAGCAGCTTAAGACCGATGGGACAGGGGGGAGCGGACACTGAAGCTTTCTTT,CASSLRPMGQGGADTEAFF
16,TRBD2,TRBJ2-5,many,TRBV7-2,TGTGCCAGCAGCCTCAACGGGGGGGCTGGTTACAATGAGCAGTACTTC,CASSLNGGAGYNEQYF
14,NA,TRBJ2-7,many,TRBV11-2,TGTGCCAGCAGCTTAGGGAGGGGGAAGAACGAGCAGTACTTC,CASSLGRGKNEQYF
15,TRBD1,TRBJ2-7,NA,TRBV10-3,TGTGCCATCAGTGAGAGGGACAGGAGAACCTACGAGCAGTACTTC,CAISERDRRTYEQYF
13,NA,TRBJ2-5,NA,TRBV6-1,TGTGCCAGCAGTAGGCGGACAGAAGAGACCCAGTACTTC,CASSRRTEETQYF
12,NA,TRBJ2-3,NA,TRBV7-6,TGTGCCAGCAGCCGTAGAGCAGATGCGCAGTATTTT,CASSRRADAQYF
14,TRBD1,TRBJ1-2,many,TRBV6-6,TGTGCCAGCAGTTCGGACAGGGGGGTCTATGGCTACACCTTC,CASSSDRGVYGYTF
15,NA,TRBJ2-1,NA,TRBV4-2,TGTGCCAGCAGCCAAGAAGGGTTTCTAATCGATGAGCAGTTCTTC,CASSQEGFLIDEQFF
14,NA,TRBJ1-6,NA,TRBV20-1,TGCAGTGCTACCCGGGCAGTTAATAATTCACCCCTCCACTTT,CSATRAVNNSPLHF
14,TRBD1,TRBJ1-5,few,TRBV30,TGTGCCTGGAGTACAGGGGGCGGAGGGCAGCCCCAGCATTTT,CAWSTGGGGQPQHF
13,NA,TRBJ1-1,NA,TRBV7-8,TGTGCCAGCAGCTTGAGTAGAAGCGCTGAAGCTTTCTTT,CASSLSRSAEAFF
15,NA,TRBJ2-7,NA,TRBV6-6,TGTGCCAGCAGCGCCGGGGGAAGCTCCTACAATGAGCAGTACTTC,CASSAGGSSYNEQYF
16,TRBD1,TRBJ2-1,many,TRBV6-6,TGTGCCAGCAGCCCTGCCGGGACAGGGGATCACAATGAGCAGTTCTTC,CASSPAGTGDHNEQFF
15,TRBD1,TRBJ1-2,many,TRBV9,TGTGCCAGCAGCTCGATCCCGGACAGGGGGGGCGGCTACACCTTC,CASSSIPDRGGGYTF
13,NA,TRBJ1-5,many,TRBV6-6,TGTGCCAGCAGTTTCTCGGACAATCAGCCCCAGCATTTT,CASSFSDNQPQHF